This T cell receptor (beta chain) comes out of a study of OX40 agonist ivuxolimab in advanced cancers. The CDR3 covers 11 residues. The germline V gene has CDR1 SGDLS and CDR2 YYNGEE. V was trimmed by 3 bases and J by 6 bases, leaving 4 bases between them. Regarding the study as a whole: At 0.1 to 3.0 mg/kg and by week 6, CD4+ and CD8+ T cells in the blood had expanded clonally.

Profiled with immunoSEQ multiplex PCR; TCRdb holds only in-frame clones, not every one. The repertoire includes 65,000 to 70,000 clones, around 83% of them detected once, and approximately 2.5% sits in the top ten. On this clone: Its antigen is as yet unknown.

This sequence joins TRBV9 and TRBJ2-1; the D is unclear. The material was CD4+ or CD8+ T cells sorted from blood, obtained in a trial of the OX40 agonist ivuxolimab. The receptor was isolated from an adult with an advanced solid tumor such as melanoma, head and neck, liver or kidney cancer. This CDR3 is CASSAANEQFF. The CDR3, as DNA: TGTGCCAGCAGCGCCGCCAATGAGCAGTTCTTC.